Following are 27 T cell receptor beta chains from one sample sequenced in a study of CD8+CD57+ T cells in acquired aplastic anemia. Investigators profiled TCR beta VDJ and CDR3 from genomic DNA template. TCRdb independently ran MiXCR on the reads; one entry per CDR3 protein. The sample consists of 150,000 to 200,000 distinct CDR3 sequences, around half of them appearing once. All patients picked for sequencing had shown, by flow cytometry, an expansion of CD8+CD57+ cells. What was sequenced was sorted CD4+, CD8+, or CD8+CD57+ T cells (not recorded which) from PBMCs. Every receptor here comes from a human donor with aplastic anemia.

This clonotype was detected many times. The chain employs TRBV6-1 and TRBJ1-5, with D possibly TRBD1 on 5 matching bases. The CDR3 sequence is 14 residues long. Deletions cut 7 bases from V and 6 bases from J, with 16 bases between. Germline loops: CDR1 MNHNS, CDR2 SASEGT. Here the CDR3 reads CASTDRGRIQPQHF. Written as DNA, the CDR3 is TGTGCCAGCACAGACAGAGGGCGGATTCAGCCCCAGCATTTT.

The V and J genes are TRBV30 and TRBJ2-5; D perhaps matches TRBD2 (6 bases). CDR1 is GTSNPN, CDR2 SVGIG, per germline (reference sequence). This CDR3 region has 15 residues. Trimming removed 0 bases at V and 3 bases at J, with 14 bases between. The CDR3 here is CAWSVGSGLEETQYF. CDR3 nucleotide sequence: TGTGCCTGGAGTGTAGGTAGCGGCCTGGAAGAGACCCAGTACTTC.

This sequence joins TRBV20-1 and TRBJ2-3; tentative D call: TRBD2 (7 bases). The germline V gene has CDR1 DFQATT and CDR2 SNEGSKA (reference sequence). The CDR3 sequence is 14 residues long. V was cut by 3 bases and J by 2 bases, with 12 bases left in between. This CDR3 is CSASRGGDTDTQYF. The CDR3 coding sequence is TGCAGTGCTAGTAGGGGGGGGGACACAGATACGCAGTATTTT.

This chain joins TRBV7-2 and TRBJ1-1; no firm D call. With 1 base removed from V and 5 bases from J, the gap between germline ends came to 11 bases. CDR3 size: 14 residues. Germline CDR1 and CDR2: SGHTA and FQGNSA. In DNA, the CDR3 is TGTGCCAGCAGCTTAGATATGGGTTGGACTGAAGCTTTCTTT. This gives the protein CASSLDMGWTEAFF.

This clonotype has only a few counts. V and J are TRBV5-4 and TRBJ1-1; D is unclear. Germline V gives CDR1 SGHNT, CDR2 YYREEE (reference sequence). V was trimmed by 1 base and J by 3 bases, leaving 16 bases between them. The CDR3 has 16 amino acids. The CDR3 DNA follows: TGTGCCAGCAGCTTGAGTCGGGGAACCGTGGACACTGAAGCTTTCTTT. Its protein is CASSLSRGTVDTEAFF.

This sequence joins TRBV19 and TRBJ1-4, with D tentatively TRBD1 (5 bases). Germline assignment: CDR1 LNHDA and CDR2 SQIVND (reference sequence). Trimming stripped 9 bases from V and 0 bases from J, with 14 bases between. The CDR3 totals 15 residues. The CDR3 loop is CASSPQGPTNEKLFF. The CDR3 nucleotides are TGTGCCAGCTCACCCCAGGGACCAACTAATGAAAAACTGTTTTTT.

This chain joins TRBV12-3 or TRBV12-4 and TRBJ2-7, with a possible D match to TRBD2 (6 bases). The CDR3 length is 15 residues. Trimming removed 1 base from V and 4 bases from J, with 14 bases in between. The DNA for the CDR3 is TGTGCCAGCAGTTTAGGGGGCGGAGGAGGGTACGAGCAGTACTTC. Translating it yields CASSLGGGGGYEQYF.

In this sample, this clonotype turned up many times. This chain links TRBV3-1 with TRBJ1-2; D is uncertain. This CDR3 has 14 amino acids. The ends were cut back, 2 bases at V and 3 bases at J, with 10 bases in the middle. Germline values: CDR1 LGHDT, CDR2 YNNKEL (reference sequence). CDR3 loop: CASSQPGRDYGYTF. In DNA, the CDR3 is TGTGCCAGCAGCCAACCGGGGAGAGACTATGGCTACACCTTC.

The chain combines TRBV25-1 with TRBJ1-2, with 11 positions matching TRBD1. Trimming cost V 6 bases and J 5 bases; bases outside gene matches: 8. Germline assignment: CDR1 MGHDK and CDR2 SYGVNS. This CDR3 has 15 residues. This chain's CDR3 is CASRRPGQGVYGYTF. CDR3 DNA: TGTGCCAGCAGAAGGCCGGGACAGGGGGTTTATGGCTACACCTTC.

This clonotype was seen many times. The V gene is TRBV11-2, the J gene TRBJ2-7; D is unresolved. The CDR3 sequence is 14 residues long. Trimming took off 5 bases at V and 0 bases at J, with 11 bases between the two ends. Germline V gene lookup returns CDR1 SGHAT and CDR2 FQNNGV. This CDR3 is CASSQRLSSYEQYF. The CDR3 nucleotides read TGTGCCAGCAGCCAGAGGCTATCCTCCTACGAGCAGTACTTC.

The gene calls are TRBV7-2 and TRBJ2-2; 8 bases align to TRBD2. This CDR3 is built from 14 residues. Looked up from germline, CDR1 is SGHTA and CDR2 is FQGNSA. V shed 11 bases and J 5 bases; nucleotides not matched to a gene: 10. The CDR3 DNA reads TGTGCCCCCAGGGGCGGGGGGCGTACCGGGGAGCTGTTTTTT. This codes for CAPRGGGRTGELFF.

The J gene is TRBJ1-1, the V gene TRBV10-3; maybe TRBD1 (5 bases). The germline V gene has CDR1 ENHRY and CDR2 SYGVKD. The CDR3 length is 12 residues. V was clipped by 2 bases and J by 5 bases, with 6 bases between them. CDR3 sequence reads: CAISEAGTEAFF. For the CDR3, the DNA is TGTGCCATCAGTGAGGCAGGGACTGAAGCTTTCTTT.

This clonotype occurred a few times. A much larger clone differs by one base, so this may be a read error. This sequence joins TRBV11-1 and TRBJ1-6; D is ambiguous. The CDR3 spans 16 residues. Germline CDR1 is SGHAT and CDR2 is FQDESV (reference sequence). V was trimmed by 2 bases and J by 5 bases, leaving 13 bases between them. The CDR3 DNA reads as TGTGCCAGCAGCTTATTTACGCTAGCCGATAATTCACCCCTCCACTTT. It encodes CASSLFTLADNSPLHF.

J is TRBJ2-7 and V is TRBV19; D is possibly TRBD1 (5 bases). Trimming shortened V by 6 bases and J by 6 bases, and 15 bases separated the two germline ends. The CDR3 extends over 13 amino acids. Looked up from germline, CDR1 is LNHDA and CDR2 is SQIVND (reference sequence). CDR3 sequence reads: CASSFSQGSEQYF. CDR3 coding DNA: TGTGCCAGTAGCTTTTCCCAGGGATCCGAGCAGTACTTC.

The V and J genes are TRBV11-2 and TRBJ2-3; 9 bases agree with TRBD2. This CDR3 has 15 amino acids. From germline, CDR1 is SGHAT and CDR2 FQNNGV. The V and J ends lost 7 bases and 8 bases, in that order; junction bases with no gene match: 13. The CDR3 region is CASIKAYSGGGTQYF. Here the CDR3 DNA reads TGTGCCAGCATCAAAGCTTATAGCGGGGGAGGTACGCAGTATTTT.

A note on this clonotype: One end of the junction is discordant with germline, which a read error may explain. The gene calls are TRBV15 and TRBJ1-3; D possibly corresponds to TRBD1 (5 bases). This CDR3 contains 15 residues. CDR1 is LNHNV, CDR2 YYDKDF, per germline (reference sequence). The CDR3 sequence is CATSTTGLAGSTIYF. The DNA of the CDR3 is TGTGCCACCAGCACCACAGGTCTCGCTGGAAGCACCATATATTTT.

J is TRBJ2-3 and V is TRBV15; D unclear. The CDR3 runs 13 residues. The V and J ends lost 6 bases and 0 bases respectively, with 7 bases between them. In germline, CDR1 is LNHNV, CDR2 YYDKDF (reference sequence). The CDR3 DNA sequence: TGTGCCACCAGAAGGGCCAGCACAGATACGCAGTATTTT. Translating gives CATRRASTDTQYF.

This sequence joins TRBV7-2 and TRBJ2-5; D remains ambiguous. The CDR3 consists of 11 residues. Germline assignment: CDR1 SGHTA and CDR2 FQGNSA. Trimming took off 8 bases at V and 5 bases at J, with 9 bases between the two ends. The CDR3 DNA reads as TGTGCCAGCTTGAAAACGGAGACCCAGTACTTC. It translates to CASLKTETQYF.

V is TRBV15 and J is TRBJ1-1; perhaps TRBD1 as D (6 bases). The germline gives CDR1 LNHNV, CDR2 YYDKDF (reference sequence). The CDR3 spans 15 residues. Trimming left V 5 bases short and J 11 bases short, with 24 bases between. DNA of the CDR3: TGTGCCACCAGCCCTACCCGAGGCGGGGGCCGGGGGGCTTTCTTT. This codes for CATSPTRGGGRGAFF.

The J gene is TRBJ1-2, the V gene TRBV10-3, with 7 bases lining up with TRBD1. The length of the CDR3 is 14 residues. The J segment lost 8 bases and the V segment lost 4 bases, leaving 10 bases of the junction unmatched. CDR1 ENHRY and CDR2 SYGVKD come from the germline V gene. The CDR3 reads CAISGRQGSMGYTF. The CDR3 DNA sequence: TGTGCCATCAGTGGGAGACAGGGTTCTATGGGCTACACCTTC.

In the case of this clonotype: Just one base apart from a much larger clone, this may be a read error. The chain has TRBV20-1 and TRBJ1-1; D may be TRBD1 (6 bases). The CDR3 consists of 13 residues. Germline V lookup: CDR1 DFQATT, CDR2 SNEGSKA (reference sequence). The CDR3 sequence is CNAREGGGRGAFF. CDR3 DNA: TGCAATGCTCGAGAAGGCGGTGGGAGGGGGGCTTTCTTT.

The chain uses TRBV2 and TRBJ1-3; 7 bases line up with TRBD1. Germline assignment: CDR1 SNHLY and CDR2 FYNNEI. The length of the CDR3 is 14 residues. V was clipped by 6 bases and J by 4 bases; unmatched bases: 6. CDR3 residues: CASRLTGEGNTIYF. The CDR3 bases are TGTGCCAGCAGGCTTACAGGGGAGGGAAACACCATATATTTT.

V gene TRBV27 combines with J gene TRBJ2-5; D perhaps matches TRBD2 (7 bases). Germline lookup yields CDR1 MNHEY and CDR2 SMNVEV (reference sequence). Deletions cut 1 base from V and 0 bases from J, with 15 bases between. The CDR3 contains 17 residues. DNA for the CDR3: TGTGCCAGCAGTTTATTAGGGGGGGGACTCAACCAAGAGACCCAGTACTTC. This gives the protein CASSLLGGGLNQETQYF.

About this clonotype itself: The CDR3 end shows no conserved phenylalanine or tryptophan, and so a read error is likely. The V and J genes are TRBV6-1 and TRBJ1-2, with D maybe TRBD1 (6 bases). Germline V CDR1 and CDR2: MNHNS, SASEGT. CDR3 size: 13 residues. V lost 5 bases to trimming and J lost 4 bases, with 11 bases between them. The CDR3 sequence is CASSRGTSYGYTL. DNA for the CDR3: TGTGCCAGCAGTCGCGGGACAAGCTATGGCTACACCCTC.

At least ten counts were recorded for this clonotype. This chain uses TRBV3-1 with TRBJ1-1, with D possibly being TRBD1 (6 bases). Trimming shortened V by 4 bases and J by 8 bases, and 11 bases separated the two germline ends. CDR3 length equals 12 residues. Germline V gives CDR1 LGHDT, CDR2 YNNKEL (reference sequence). This CDR3 is CASSLQGSEAFF. DNA of the CDR3: TGTGCCAGCAGCCTACAGGGTAGCGAAGCTTTCTTT.

The rearrangement uses TRBV7-8 and TRBJ2-7, with D perhaps matching TRBD2 (5 bases). Germline CDR1 SGHVS, CDR2 FQNEAQ. Deletions cut 1 base from V and 0 bases from J, with 7 bases between. The CDR3 consists of 14 residues. CDR3 region: CASSLVGSSYEQYV. DNA for the CDR3: TGTGCCAGCAGCTTAGTGGGGAGCTCCTACGAGCAGTACGTC.

The chain links TRBV20-1 to TRBJ1-1; 7 bases fit TRBD1. With 3 bases clipped from V and 3 bases from J, the junction kept 7 bases outside the gene matches. CDR3 length: 14 amino acids. Germline CDR1 DFQATT, CDR2 SNEGSKA (reference sequence). Written as DNA, the CDR3 is TGCAGTGCTAGGGGAGGGGGCGCGGACACTGAAGCTTTCTTT. Translated: CSARGGGADTEAFF.